This entry features one TCR beta chain sequence. Authors' data handling: Amplification of reference gene primers provided the estimated nucleated cell counts. Profiling relied on immunoSEQ multiplex PCR, and the TCRdb table lists in-frame clones only, not all of them. V, J and clone size were drawn from that table, and D and trimming were deduced from the DNA. This table holds around 360,000 clones, 87% found once. CDR1 and CDR2 from the germline V gene are MDHEN and SYDVKM. The trim removed 5 bases at V and 7 bases at J, leaving 16 bases unmatched. CDR3 length: 16 amino acids. The sample is drawn from a study of blood T cell repertoires in COVID-19. Seattle enrolled patients during active infection and tracked them longitudinally.

This receptor was obtained from a woman in her 30s with COVID-19, enrolled during active disease. The chain has TRBV28 and TRBJ1-1, with 7 bases aligning to TRBD1. Sequenced: peripheral blood. CDR3 amino acids: CASSDGTDLARGEAFF. As DNA, the CDR3 is TGTGCCAGCAGTGACGGGACAGACCTGGCCCGGGGTGAAGCTTTCTTT.